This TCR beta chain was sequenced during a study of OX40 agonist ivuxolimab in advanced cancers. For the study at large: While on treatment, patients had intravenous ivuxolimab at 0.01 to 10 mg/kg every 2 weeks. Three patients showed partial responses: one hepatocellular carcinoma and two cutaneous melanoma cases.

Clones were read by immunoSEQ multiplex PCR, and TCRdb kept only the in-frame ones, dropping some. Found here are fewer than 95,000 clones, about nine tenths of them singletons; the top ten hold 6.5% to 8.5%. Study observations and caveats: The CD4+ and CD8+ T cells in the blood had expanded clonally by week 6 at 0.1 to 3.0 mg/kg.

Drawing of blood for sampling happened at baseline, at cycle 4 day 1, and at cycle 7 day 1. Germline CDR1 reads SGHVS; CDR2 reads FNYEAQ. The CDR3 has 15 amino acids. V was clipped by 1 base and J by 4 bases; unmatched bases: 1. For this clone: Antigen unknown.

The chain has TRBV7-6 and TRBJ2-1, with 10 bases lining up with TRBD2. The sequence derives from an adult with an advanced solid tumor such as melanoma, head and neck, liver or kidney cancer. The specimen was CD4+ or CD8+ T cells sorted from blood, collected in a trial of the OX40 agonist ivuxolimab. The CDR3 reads CASSLVSGRYNEQFF. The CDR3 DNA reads TGTGCCAGCAGCTTAGTTAGCGGGAGGTACAATGAGCAGTTCTTC.